This passage covers 22 T cell receptor beta chains from one sample sequenced in a study of blood T cell repertoires in COVID-19. This table comes from immunoSEQ multiplex PCR, and its TCRdb copy is limited to in-frame clones, with some not included. The sample lists 120,000 to 150,000 clones, approximately 85% occurring once. Material for sequencing was peripheral blood. Receptors were obtained from a man in his fifties with acute or convalescent COVID-19.

This rearrangement joins TRBV9 to TRBJ1-5, with 8 bases that match TRBD1. The V gene's germline CDR1 is SGDLS and CDR2 YYNGEE. The CDR3 contains 14 residues. Germline trimming cut 4 bases from V and 7 bases from J; bases unmatched to any gene: 7. The CDR3 sequence: CASSIGTGGQPQHF. CDR3 nucleotides: TGTGCCAGCAGCATCGGGACAGGTGGGCAGCCCCAGCATTTT.

This chain links TRBV30 with TRBJ1-5; D remains unclear. Looked up from germline, CDR1 is GTSNPN and CDR2 is SVGIG (reference sequence). The CDR3 spans 14 residues. V was shortened by 0 bases and J by 3 bases, with 9 bases between the two germline ends. The CDR3 region is CAWSVRGFNQPQHF. CDR3 sequence (DNA): TGTGCCTGGAGTGTAAGAGGTTTCAATCAGCCCCAGCATTTT.

The V and J genes are TRBV5-4 and TRBJ2-1; TRBD2 matches 10 bases. Germline V CDR1 and CDR2: SGHNT, YYREEE (reference sequence). The CDR3 covers 13 residues. Trimming removed 3 bases from V and 7 bases from J; junction bases left unmatched: 1. CDR3 loop: CASSWTSGNEQFF. CDR3 coding DNA: TGTGCCAGCAGCTGGACTAGCGGTAATGAGCAGTTCTTC.

This clone has only a few counts. The J gene is TRBJ1-4, the V gene TRBV2, with 8 bases lining up with TRBD1. The CDR3 consists of 14 residues. Germline trimming cut 6 bases from V and 5 bases from J; bases unmatched to any gene: 5. The germline CDR1 and CDR2 sequences are SNHLY and FYNNEI. DNA of the CDR3: TGTGCCAGCAGCTCGGACAGGGAAAATGAAAAACTGTTTTTT. As protein: CASSSDRENEKLFF.

This chain connects TRBV3-1 (or the pseudogene TRBV3-2) to TRBJ2-5; the D is unclear. V lost 8 bases, J lost 0 bases, and 13 bases lay in between. There are 14 residues in the CDR3. Germline CDR1 reads LGHDT; CDR2 reads YNNKEL (reference sequence). CDR3 in DNA: TGTGCCAGCGCCGGCGGTATAGACCAAGAGACCCAGTACTTC. It is translated as CASAGGIDQETQYF.

The rearrangement links TRBV19 to TRBJ2-7, with TRBD1 matching 9 bases. The J segment lost 3 bases and the V segment lost 6 bases, leaving 18 bases of the junction unmatched. The V gene's germline CDR1 is LNHDA and CDR2 SQIVND (reference sequence). This CDR3 is 18 amino acids long. CDR3 sequence (DNA): TGTGCCAGTAGCTCGCAAGGGGTCGGGACAGGGAGTTACTACGAGCAGTACTTC. Translated, it gives CASSSQGVGTGSYYEQYF. The whole variable domain, filled in from reference TRBV19 and TRBJ2-7, reads DGGITQSPKYLFRKEGQNVTLSCEQNLNHDAMYWYRQDPGQGLRLIYYSQIVNDFQKGDIAEGYSVSREKKESFPLTVTSAQKNPTAFYLCASSSQGVGTGSYYEQYFGPGTRLTVT.

This sequence joins TRBV5-1 and TRBJ2-1; 10 nucleotides agree with TRBD1. Germline V CDR1 and CDR2: SGHRS, YFSETQ. V lost 3 bases to trimming and J lost 2 bases; unmatched junction nucleotides: 14. The CDR3 extends over 19 amino acids. Here the CDR3 DNA reads TGCGCCAGCAGCTCCCCGGGACAGGGGTCTCGGAACGCCTACAATGAGCAGTTCTTC. Translating it yields CASSSPGQGSRNAYNEQFF.

V usage is TRBV5-1 and J usage is TRBJ1-3; D is unresolved. Trimming removed 7 bases at V and 4 bases at J, with 12 bases between. CDR3 length: 13 residues. Germline CDR1 is SGHRS and CDR2 is YFSETQ. This CDR3 reads CASGEGLGNTIYF. The CDR3 DNA reads as TGCGCCAGCGGGGAGGGCCTCGGAAACACCATATATTTT.

The CDR3 reads CASSQTGGYTGELFF. In DNA form, the CDR3 reads TGTGCCAGCAGCCAGACGGGGGGATACACCGGGGAGCTGTTTTTT. V is TRBV3-1 (or the pseudogene TRBV3-2) and J is TRBJ2-2; TRBD2 matches 7 bases. V dropped 3 bases and J dropped 3; count of bases not matched to a gene: 4. The CDR3 sequence is 15 residues long. CDR1 is LGHDT and CDR2 is YNNKEL in the germline V gene (reference sequence).

This chain connects TRBV25-1 to TRBJ2-1; maybe TRBD2 (6 bases). There are 14 residues in the CDR3. Trimming left V 7 bases short and J 0 bases short, with 10 bases between. Germline V gene data show CDR1 as MGHDK and CDR2 as SYGVNS. CDR3 protein: CASKAGPSYNEQFF. CDR3 coding DNA: TGTGCCAGCAAGGCGGGACCCTCCTACAATGAGCAGTTCTTC.

The V gene is TRBV25-1, the J gene TRBJ2-5; a possible D gene is TRBD1 (6 bases). Germline V gives CDR1 MGHDK, CDR2 SYGVNS. This CDR3 region has 14 residues. Trimming took 6 bases from V and 5 from J, leaving 16 bases between them. CDR3 sequence reads: CASSRGISKETQYF. In DNA, the CDR3 is TGTGCCAGCAGCAGGGGAATATCAAAGGAGACCCAGTACTTC.

This chain joins TRBV5-1 and TRBJ1-5; 9 bases are a match to TRBD1. Germline CDR1 SGHRS, CDR2 YFSETQ. This CDR3 comprises 16 residues. V shed 4 bases, J shed 3 bases, and the junction held 8 bases outside the gene matches. The CDR3 protein is CASSPGTGLLNQPQHF. As DNA, the CDR3 is TGCGCCAGCAGCCCTGGGACAGGGCTCCTCAATCAGCCCCAGCATTTT.

This chain links TRBV4-2 with TRBJ1-4; weak D call: TRBD1 (5 bases). Germline CDR1 reads LGHNA; CDR2 reads YNFKEQ. The CDR3 has 15 residues. V was clipped by 1 base and J by 4 bases, with 10 bases between them. The DNA of the CDR3 is TGTGCCAGCAGCCAAGGGGGGACTTATAATGAAAAACTGTTTTTT. Residues: CASSQGGTYNEKLFF.

The V and J genes are TRBV27 and TRBJ2-7; 9 bases fit TRBD1. V shed 2 bases and J 5 bases; nucleotides not matched to a gene: 4. The CDR3 runs 14 residues. The germline CDR1 and CDR2 sequences are MNHEY and SMNVEV (reference sequence). The CDR3 here is CASSLGTGFNEQYF. In DNA form, the CDR3 reads TGTGCCAGCAGTTTAGGGACAGGGTTTAACGAGCAGTACTTC.

This clone appeared a single time. Other DNA sequences within the sample encode an identical CDR3. This sequence joins TRBV7-3 and TRBJ2-5, with D perhaps TRBD2 (6 bases). This CDR3 has 13 residues. Trimming took off 2 bases at V and 5 bases at J, with 9 bases between the two ends. Germline values: CDR1 SGHTA, CDR2 FQGTGA. The CDR3 DNA reads as TGTGCCAGCAGCTTAGGAGGGAGGGAGACCCAGTACTTC. It specifies CASSLGGRETQYF.

This chain uses TRBV30 with TRBJ1-5; a possible D gene is TRBD1 (5 bases). Trimming left V 0 bases short and J 8 bases short, with 8 bases between. CDR1 and CDR2 from the germline V gene are GTSNPN and SVGIG (reference sequence). The CDR3 length is 12 residues. CDR3 DNA sequence: TGTGCCTGGAGTGTTGGGGGGGAGCCCCAGCATTTT. Amino acids: CAWSVGGEPQHF.

The V gene is TRBV12-5, the J gene TRBJ1-1; no clear D gene. The V end lost 4 bases, the J end lost 6 bases, and 18 bases lay between the germline ends. CDR1 is LGHNT, CDR2 FRNRAP, per germline. The CDR3 has 15 amino acids. The CDR3 DNA is TGTGCTAGTGGTTCCTCCTCCGGGGTCATATCTGAAGCTTTCTTT. Protein sequence: CASGSSSGVISEAFF.

In this sample, this clone turned up once. The chain joins TRBV5-4 to TRBJ2-3; 9 bases match TRBD2. V trimming: 3 bases; J trimming: 5 bases; junction bases outside the gene matches: 10. CDR1 is SGHNT and CDR2 is YYREEE in the germline V gene (reference sequence). The CDR3 runs 16 residues. Written as DNA, the CDR3 is TGTGCCAGCAGCTGGTTCGGCGGGGGGGCGGTAGATACGCAGTATTTT. This sequence encodes CASSWFGGGAVDTQYF.

The V call is TRBV11-3, the J call TRBJ2-7; 12 nucleotides match TRBD1. Germline V gene data show CDR1 as SGHNT and CDR2 as YENEEA. The CDR3 has 15 residues. The J segment lost 6 bases and the V segment lost 2 bases, leaving 5 bases of the junction unmatched. CDR3 in DNA: TGTGCCAGCAGCTTAACCGGGACAGGGGGCGCCGAGCAGTACTTC. Its protein is CASSLTGTGGAEQYF. The full variable domain, rest sourced from reference TRBV11-3 and TRBJ2-7, is EAGVVQSPRYKIIEKKQPVAFWCNPISGHNTLYWYLQNLGQGPELLIRYENEEAVDDSQLPKDRFSAERLKGVDSTLKIQPAELGDSAVYLCASSLTGTGGAEQYFGPGTRLTVT.

The chain has TRBV2 and TRBJ1-3; TRBD1 agrees at 9 bases. This CDR3 spans 14 amino acids. V shed 11 bases and J 4 bases; nucleotides not matched to a gene: 9. CDR1 is SNHLY and CDR2 is FYNNEI in the germline V gene. In DNA, the CDR3 is TGTGCCGTCACCGGGACAGGGAGCGGAAACACCATATATTTT. Residues: CAVTGTGSGNTIYF.

J is TRBJ1-5 and V is TRBV19; 7 bases agree with TRBD1. The CDR3 is made up of 12 amino acids. Germline CDR1 reads LNHDA; CDR2 reads SQIVND (reference sequence). Losses at the gene ends were 6 bases for V and 5 bases for J; bases not matched to a gene: 1. The CDR3 nucleotides are TGTGCCAGTAGAGGACAGGATCAGCCCCAGCATTTT. Translating gives CASRGQDQPQHF. Combining the CDR3 with reference TRBV19 and TRBJ1-5 gives the whole variable domain DGGITQSPKYLFRKEGQNVTLSCEQNLNHDAMYWYRQDPGQGLRLIYYSQIVNDFQKGDIAEGYSVSREKKESFPLTVTSAQKNPTAFYLCASRGQDQPQHFGDGTRLSIL.

The gene calls are TRBV5-1 and TRBJ2-1, with D unresolved. This CDR3 spans 12 amino acids. Germline V lookup: CDR1 SGHRS, CDR2 YFSETQ. V was clipped by 0 bases and J by 7 bases, with 5 bases between them. The CDR3 coding sequence is TGCGCCAGCAGCTTGGCGAGGAATGAGCAGTTCTTC. Its protein is CASSLARNEQFF.